Listed here are 20 T cell receptor beta chains from one sample, sequenced in a study of cytomegalovirus exposure and HLA in healthy donors (TCRdb year 2017). Receptors were amplified or captured by the immunoSEQ multiplex PCR assay. For the multiplex PCR, a mixture combining 60 forward primers for TCR Vbeta segments and 13 reverse primers for TCR Jbeta segments was used. The immuneACCESS repertoire file appears here via TCRdb, limited to in-frame rearrangements. These files lack a portion of the clones; in checked studies, under half of the deficit traces to unresolved V genes, and the cause of the others is not known. The sample table records 95,000 to 120,000 clones; about 78% of these occur just once. The top ten clones comprise 5% to 6% of the sample. Material: PBMCs. Source of these receptors: a woman aged 25 to 45 in good health and CMV-seropositive.

This chain links TRBV7-9 with TRBJ2-7; 10 bases fit TRBD2. Germline loops: CDR1 SEHNR, CDR2 FQNEAQ (reference sequence). The CDR3 spans 15 residues. V shed 0 bases and J 7 bases; nucleotides not matched to a gene: 6. The chain's CDR3 is CASSLASGGAGEQYF. The DNA for the CDR3 is TGTGCCAGCAGCTTAGCGAGCGGGGGGGCGGGGGAGCAGTACTTC.

DNA for the CDR3: TGTGCCATCAGTGTAGGAGCATCTAGCAATCAGCCCCAGCATTTT. Its translation is CAISVGASSNQPQHF. The chain recombines TRBV10-3 with TRBJ1-5; no firm D call. V was shortened by 4 bases and J by 0 bases, with 10 bases between the two germline ends. CDR1 and CDR2 from the germline V gene are ENHRY and SYGVKD. This CDR3 has 15 amino acids.

The V and J genes are TRBV6-5 and TRBJ1-4, with TRBD1 as a possible D gene (6 bases). Germline V lookup: CDR1 MNHEY, CDR2 SVGAGI. V gave up 0 bases and J gave up 3 bases, with 11 bases separating them. The CDR3 runs 16 residues. CDR3 nucleotides: TGTGCCAGCAGTTACTCGATAGGGGGGGCTAATGAAAAACTGTTTTTT. Translation gives CASSYSIGGANEKLFF.

The V and J genes are TRBV7-8 and TRBJ2-1; 11 bases fit TRBD2. There are 18 residues in the CDR3. Germline V gene lookup returns CDR1 SGHVS and CDR2 FQNEAQ. Germline trimming cut 5 bases from V and 9 bases from J; bases unmatched to any gene: 18. The CDR3, as DNA: TGTGCCAGCAGCACCCGAGTTCAAATAGCGGGAGGGCAGGGTGAGCAGTTCTTC. It specifies CASSTRVQIAGGQGEQFF.

This chain joins TRBV19 and TRBJ1-1; D is ambiguous. V was trimmed by 5 bases and J by 2 bases, leaving 9 bases between them. Germline V lookup: CDR1 LNHDA, CDR2 SQIVND (reference sequence). This CDR3 has 13 amino acids. CDR3 in amino acids: CASSQTRNTEAFF. Written as DNA, the CDR3 is TGTGCCAGTAGTCAAACAAGAAACACTGAAGCTTTCTTT.

The gene calls are TRBV5-4 and TRBJ1-1, with D unresolved. The V end was cut by 4 bases, the J end by 8 bases, with 12 bases between. This CDR3 is built from 12 residues. Germline V gives CDR1 SGHNT, CDR2 YYREEE (reference sequence). The CDR3 region has the DNA TGTGCCAGCAGCCCGGGGTTGGCGGAAGCTTTCTTT. This translates into CASSPGLAEAFF.

This clone was counted only a few times. V is TRBV30 and J is TRBJ2-2, with 9 bases fitting TRBD1. Unmatched junction bases numbered 4, after V lost 2 bases and J lost 3 bases. This CDR3 has 15 residues. Germline V gene data show CDR1 as GTSNPN and CDR2 as SVGIG (reference sequence). CDR3 residues: CAWSTTGGDTGELFF. The CDR3 bases are TGTGCCTGGAGTACGACAGGGGGAGACACCGGGGAGCTGTTTTTT.

In regard to this clone: One end of the junction is discordant with germline, which a read error may explain. The chain joins TRBV7-9 to TRBJ2-4; D is perhaps TRBD2 (6 bases). Germline V gives CDR1 SEHNR, CDR2 FQNEAQ (reference sequence). This CDR3 is built from 16 residues. CDR3 in DNA: TGTTCCAGCAGCTTTGTGTACGGAGGGGCCAAAAACATTCAGTACTTC. Translated, it gives CSSSFVYGGAKNIQYF.

This clone has only a few counts. The V and J genes are TRBV7-9 and TRBJ1-1; 7 nucleotides match TRBD1. The CDR3 length is 14 residues. V was pared by 4 bases and J by 0 bases, with 2 bases of the junction left unmatched. The germline V gene encodes CDR1 SEHNR and CDR2 FQNEAQ (reference sequence). CDR3 coding DNA: TGTGCCAGCAGCTCCACAGGGGTGAACACTGAAGCTTTCTTT. It is translated as CASSSTGVNTEAFF.

The gene calls are TRBV6-5 and TRBJ2-3; unclear D gene. Germline V gene data show CDR1 as MNHEY and CDR2 as SVGAGI. V was cut by 4 bases and J by 2 bases, with 13 bases left in between. The CDR3 consists of 15 residues. Here the CDR3 reads CASSSDIRDTDTQYF. CDR3 nucleotides: TGTGCCAGCAGTTCCGACATCAGAGACACAGATACGCAGTATTTT.

This rearrangement joins TRBV7-9 to TRBJ1-5; TRBD1 might be the D (6 bases). V gave up 8 bases and J gave up 4 bases, with 12 bases separating them. In germline, CDR1 is SEHNR, CDR2 FQNEAQ (reference sequence). The CDR3 loop spans 13 amino acids. CDR3 DNA: TGTGCCAGCGAGGGGGAAATAAATCAGCCCCAGCATTTT. As protein: CASEGEINQPQHF. Full variable domain (missing parts from reference TRBV7-9 and TRBJ1-5): DTGVSQNPRHKITKRGQNVTFRCDPISEHNRLYWYRQTLGQGPEFLTYFQNEAQLEKSRLLSDRFSAERPKGSFSTLEIQRTEQGDSAMYLCASEGEINQPQHFGDGTRLSIL.

This chain connects TRBV7-3 to TRBJ2-3; 8 bases line up with TRBD1. The germline V gene encodes CDR1 SGHTA and CDR2 FQGTGA. The CDR3 is 16 residues long. V was pared by 6 bases and J by 0 bases, with 8 bases of the junction left unmatched. The CDR3 is CASRQGTGLSTDTQYF. The CDR3 nucleotides read TGTGCCAGCAGGCAGGGGACAGGCCTCAGCACAGATACGCAGTATTTT.

This chain connects TRBV2 to TRBJ2-2; 15 nucleotides agree with TRBD2. Germline CDR1 and CDR2: SNHLY and FYNNEI. J was trimmed by 4 bases and V by 2 bases; bases with no gene match: 5. The CDR3 sequence is 18 residues long. The CDR3 protein is CASSEMGGLAGGTGELFF. The CDR3 coding sequence is TGTGCCAGCAGTGAAATGGGGGGACTAGCGGGGGGCACCGGGGAGCTGTTTTTT.

The sample holds one count of this clone. Other DNA sequences in this specimen translate into the identical CDR3. The genes are TRBV19 and TRBJ1-5; a possible D gene is TRBD1 (6 bases). The ends were cut back, 5 bases at V and 3 bases at J, with 14 bases in the middle. The CDR3 totals 15 residues. Germline CDR1 reads LNHDA; CDR2 reads SQIVND (reference sequence). CDR3 sequence reads: CASSPPDRYNQPQHF. CDR3 nucleotides: TGTGCCAGTAGTCCCCCAGACAGGTACAATCAGCCCCAGCATTTT.

The chain carries TRBV21-1 and TRBJ2-7; TRBD2 reflects the table's D call only, with no check against the DNA. TRBV21-1 is a known pseudogene. The CDR3 totals 15 residues. CDR3 DNA: TGTGCCAGCAGAAGGGGGCGGGGGGAATCCTACGAGCAGTACTTC. Protein sequence: CASRRGRGESYEQYF.

The rearrangement joins TRBV28 to TRBJ2-1; 10 positions match TRBD1. Trimming removed 6 bases from V and 8 bases from J; junction bases left unmatched: 10. This CDR3 region has 15 residues. CDR1 MDHEN and CDR2 SYDVKM come from the germline V gene. The CDR3 reads CASRTPGQGTDEQFF. In DNA form, the CDR3 reads TGTGCCAGCAGGACTCCGGGACAGGGGACGGATGAGCAGTTCTTC.

The chain carries TRBV11-3 and TRBJ2-5; 9 nucleotides align to TRBD1. Germline CDR1 is SGHNT and CDR2 is YENEEA. There are 15 residues in the CDR3. With 5 bases clipped from V and 4 bases from J, the junction kept 8 bases outside the gene matches. The chain's CDR3 is CASSPRQGDGETQYF. CDR3 DNA: TGTGCCAGCAGCCCTCGACAGGGGGACGGAGAGACCCAGTACTTC.

This clone was seen a single time. The V call is TRBV5-1, the J call TRBJ2-1; 8 nucleotides match TRBD2. This CDR3 has 15 amino acids. The ends lost 1 base at V and 4 bases at J; junction bases unmatched: 4. Germline V gene sequence: CDR1 SGHRS, CDR2 YFSETQ. DNA for the CDR3: TGCGCCAGCAGCTTGCGTACTAGCGGATACAATGAGCAGTTCTTC. Residues: CASSLRTSGYNEQFF.

The chain is built from TRBV19 and TRBJ2-5; D is uncertain. Trimming cost V 1 base and J 1 base, with 7 bases left between them. CDR3 size: 14 residues. The V gene's germline CDR1 is LNHDA and CDR2 SQIVND (reference sequence). The CDR3 reads CASSIVGAQETQYF. The CDR3 coding sequence is TGTGCCAGTAGTATAGTCGGAGCCCAAGAGACCCAGTACTTC.

The V gene is TRBV11-3, the J gene TRBJ2-1, with TRBD2 matching over 11 bases. The CDR3 spans 18 residues. V gave up 5 bases and J gave up 6 bases; unmatched junction bases: 15. Germline assignment: CDR1 SGHNT and CDR2 YENEEA. In nucleotides, the CDR3 is TGTGCCAGCAGCCCCTCATTTTTGCTAGCGGGAGGTTTCAATGAGCAGTTCTTC. Protein product: CASSPSFLLAGGFNEQFF. Using reference TRBV11-3 and TRBJ2-1 for the parts outside the CDR3, the full variable domain is EAGVVQSPRYKIIEKKQPVAFWCNPISGHNTLYWYLQNLGQGPELLIRYENEEAVDDSQLPKDRFSAERLKGVDSTLKIQPAELGDSAVYLCASSPSFLLAGGFNEQFFGPGTRLTVL.